This record concerns one TCR beta chain sequence. Its antigen is not identified. This specimen belongs to a study of cytomegalovirus exposure and HLA in healthy donors. Turning to the study itself: Among 150 million to 200 million T cells, an earlier analysis found roughly 100 million unique TCR beta sequences. Across a few hundred genotyped donors, 81% landed in the Caucasian-associated ancestry cluster. Findings and caveats of the study: Investigators reported some 150 TCR beta chains as tied to cytomegalovirus. Some V segments (TRBV6-2 and TRBV6-3 among them) were excluded as indistinguishable.

In the PCR, 60 Vbeta and 13 Jbeta primers were used. Here immunoSEQ multiplex PCR was the method, and the copy in TCRdb shows in-frame clones only, minus some. The sample records tens of thousands of clones, roughly 67% being singletons. The ends were cut back, 2 bases at V and 10 bases at J, with 11 bases in the middle. The CDR3 totals 12 residues. Per germline, CDR1 SGHTA and CDR2 FQGNSA. This sequence joins TRBV7-2 and TRBJ1-2; maybe TRBD1 (5 bases). This TCR was recovered from a woman aged 45-65 years in good health and CMV-seropositive. Sequencing was done on a sample of PBMCs. CDR3 nucleotide sequence: TGTGCCAGCAGCTTATACCAGGGCCCCTACACCTTC. It specifies CASSLYQGPYTF.